This entry describes one T cell receptor beta chain. Its antigen remains unidentified. These data belong to a study of vaccination and CD4 T cells after COVID-19. Treatment indicated: roughly ten-day PBMC culture with coronavirus spike peptide pools or control peptides (ViraFEST assay). Germline CDR1 is SGHVS and CDR2 is FQNEAQ. V was pared by 3 bases and J by 7 bases, with 18 bases between. The CDR3 contains 15 residues. The study sequenced cultured CD4+ T cell DNA using the Oncomine TCR Beta short-read assay. Researchers extracted genomic DNA from CD4+ T cells that had been cultured. Using its own MiXCR run on the PCR reads, TCRdb lists one record per CDR3 protein. The data show 16,000 or so distinct CDR3 sequences, around two fifths seen once.

This specimen was CD4+ T cells from blood, cultured in vitro, taken after SARS-CoV-2 vaccination. The V gene is TRBV7-8, the J gene TRBJ1-2; TRBD1 is a possible D gene (6 bases). The origin of this receptor is a human donor who had recovered from COVID-19. DNA of the CDR3: TGTGCCAGCAGCTTGGGGGGCCTGGTAGGCCCTGGCTACACCTTC. Its protein product is CASSLGGLVGPGYTF.